A selection of T cell receptor beta chains follows, all from one sample in a study of T cell responses to AZD1222 COVID-19 vaccine. The protocol was immunoSEQ multiplex PCR, while the TCRdb copy is restricted to in-frame clones and leaves out a portion. The sample yields approximately 64,000 clones, over 80% seen once. The specimen comprised peripheral blood, sampled 28 days after the second dose of the MenACWY control vaccine. Source of these receptors: an adult who received the MenACWY meningococcal vaccine as a control. Both conserved end residues are part of each CDR3.

TRBV28,CASSRSGTEAFF
TRBV6-4,CASSDSSGAGNTQYF
TRBV29-1,CSAMGNNEQFF
TRBV2,CASSVGGAQNGYTF
TRBV28,CASIRGQGRTDGYTF
TRBV12-5,CASGYWLVGKSDRNTDTQYF
TRBV19,CASSIVSDRSYEQYF
TRBV5-4,CATAGTNYNEQFF
TRBV20-1,CSASPAASGEETQYF
TRBV10-1,CASSENRETQYF
TRBV28,CASSPTLGLAYEQYF
TRBV11-3,CASSPMGRTGELFF
TRBV4-1,CASSQGLAGGRGDTQYF
TRBV6-5,CASSPGIEQFF